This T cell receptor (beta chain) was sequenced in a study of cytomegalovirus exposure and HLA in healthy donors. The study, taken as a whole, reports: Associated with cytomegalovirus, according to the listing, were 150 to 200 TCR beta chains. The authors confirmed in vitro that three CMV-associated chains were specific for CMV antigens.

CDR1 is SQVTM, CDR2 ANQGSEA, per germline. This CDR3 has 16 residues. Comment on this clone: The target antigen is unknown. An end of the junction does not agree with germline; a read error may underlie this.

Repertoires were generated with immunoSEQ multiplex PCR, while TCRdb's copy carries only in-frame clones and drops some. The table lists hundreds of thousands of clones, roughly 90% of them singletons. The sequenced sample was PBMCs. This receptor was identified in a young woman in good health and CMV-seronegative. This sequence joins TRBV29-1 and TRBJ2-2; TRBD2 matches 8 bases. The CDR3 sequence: CSVEGGAGELTGELFF. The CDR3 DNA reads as TGCAGCGTAGAAGGGGGAGCGGGAGAACTCACCGGGGAGCTGTTTTTT.